This TCR beta chain was observed in a study of CD8+ T cells in alopecia areata. cDNA reverse transcribed from extracted RNA served as the sequencing template. Produced via immunoSEQ multiplex PCR; TCRdb's table is partial and in-frame only. Of some 98,000 clones in the sample, under 70% are singletons; the top ten hold roughly 15%. Documented treatment: oral pan-JAK inhibitor, 5-10 mg twice daily. On this clone itself: Its target is unknown.

The CDR3 length is 16 residues. Germline V CDR1 and CDR2: SGDLS, YYNGEE. V lost 3 bases and J lost 0; bases outside the gene matches: 8. Overall study results and limits: With one nonresponder, baseline CD8+ expansion's link to response remains uncertain. Under tofacitinib, numerous expanded lesional clonotypes remained detectable in scalp and blood.

The rearrangement joins TRBV9 to TRBJ1-2; 7 nucleotides align to TRBD1. The sample here was CD8+ T cells sorted from blood, taken at week 4, from a patient treated with tofacitinib. This sequence was found in a human donor with alopecia areata. For the CDR3, the DNA is TGTGCCAGCAGCGCTCCTGGGGACAGAGCTAACTATGGCTACACCTTC. Its protein product is CASSAPGDRANYGYTF.